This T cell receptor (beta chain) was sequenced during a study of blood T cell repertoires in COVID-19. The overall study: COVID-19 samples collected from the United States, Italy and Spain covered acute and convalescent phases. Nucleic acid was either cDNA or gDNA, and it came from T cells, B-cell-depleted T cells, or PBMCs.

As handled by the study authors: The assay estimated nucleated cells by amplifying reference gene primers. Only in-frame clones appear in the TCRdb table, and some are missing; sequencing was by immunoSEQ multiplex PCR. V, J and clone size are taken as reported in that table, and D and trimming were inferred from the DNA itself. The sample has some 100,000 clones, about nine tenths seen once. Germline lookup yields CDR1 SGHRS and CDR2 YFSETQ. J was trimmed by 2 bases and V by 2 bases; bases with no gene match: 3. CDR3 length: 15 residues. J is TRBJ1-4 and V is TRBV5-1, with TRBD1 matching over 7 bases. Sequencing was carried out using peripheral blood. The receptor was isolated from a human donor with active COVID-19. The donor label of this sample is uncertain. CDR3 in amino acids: CASSFQGGTNEKLFF. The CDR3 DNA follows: TGCGCCAGCAGCTTTCAGGGGGGTACTAATGAAAAACTGTTTTTT.